The next 20 T cell receptor beta chains were all read from a single sample in a study of T cells in Graves' hyperthyroidism and ophthalmopathy. Amplified TCR beta CDR3 regions derived from RNA transcripts. Primed by the HTBI set, a first-round RT-PCR was run on the TCR CDR3. Via MiXCR, TCRdb re-called the multiplex PCR reads, giving one row per CDR3 protein. The table includes approximately 520,000 distinct CDR3 sequences, around 22% detected once. Sequenced material: blood. The receptors shown here come from a woman younger than 45 with Graves' ophthalmopathy.

This clonotype was counted only a few times. The CDR3: CASSYPTDYEQYF. CDR3 in DNA: TGTGCCAGCAGTTATCCCACAGACTACGAGCAGTACTTC. The rearrangement links TRBV6-5 to TRBJ2-7; unclear D gene. Trimming shortened V by 3 bases and J by 3 bases, and 9 bases separated the two germline ends. Per the germline V gene, CDR1 is MNHEY and CDR2 is SVGAGI. The CDR3 loop spans 13 amino acids.

This clonotype was counted at least ten times. The chain carries TRBV19 and TRBJ1-2; 8 nucleotides line up with TRBD1. The CDR3 runs 14 residues. Per germline, CDR1 LNHDA and CDR2 SQIVND (reference sequence). The V gene end was trimmed by 3 bases and the J gene end by 7 bases; junction bases not matched to a gene: 7. This CDR3 reads CASSMQGALSGYTF. CDR3 DNA: TGTGCCAGTAGTATGCAGGGGGCGTTGTCTGGCTACACCTTC.

This rearrangement joins TRBV12-3 or TRBV12-4 to TRBJ2-2; 11 nucleotides agree with TRBD1. There are 16 residues in the CDR3. Germline trimming cut 6 bases from V and 6 bases from J; bases unmatched to any gene: 9. The DNA for the CDR3 is TGTGCCAGCAGGCGGGCTCCGGGACAGGGGGCCGGGGAGCTGTTTTTT. Protein product: CASRRAPGQGAGELFF.

Many counts were recorded for this clonotype. J is TRBJ1-2 and V is TRBV6-2 or TRBV6-3; D is undetermined. The length of the CDR3 is 13 residues. The germline V and J ends were trimmed by 3 bases and 5 bases, with 10 bases remaining between them. Germline values: CDR1 MNHEY, CDR2 SVGEGT. The CDR3 DNA follows: TGTGCCAGCAGTTATTGGCAGACATATGGCTACACCTTC. As protein: CASSYWQTYGYTF.

The chain carries TRBV6-5 and TRBJ1-1; D remains ambiguous. The germline V and J ends were trimmed by 1 base and 0 bases, with 6 bases remaining between them. Germline V gives CDR1 MNHEY, CDR2 SVGAGI. The CDR3 covers 14 residues. In nucleotides, the CDR3 is TGTGCCAGCAGTTACTACGAGATGAACACTGAAGCTTTCTTT. It codes for CASSYYEMNTEAFF.

CDR3 in amino acids: CASSLSPEDSTEAFF. The CDR3 bases are TGTGCCAGCAGCTTATCCCCCGAAGACAGCACTGAAGCTTTCTTT. V usage is TRBV7-3 and J usage is TRBJ1-1; TRBD1 is a possible D gene (5 bases). Trimming took off 2 bases at V and 4 bases at J, with 14 bases between the two ends. Germline V lookup: CDR1 SGHTA, CDR2 FQGTGA. The CDR3 runs 15 residues.

The chain has TRBV10-3 and TRBJ2-3; 8 positions agree with TRBD1. CDR1 is ENHRY and CDR2 is SYGVKD in the germline V gene. Trimming removed 2 bases from V and 4 bases from J; junction bases left unmatched: 2. The CDR3 totals 14 residues. CDR3 bases: TGTGCCATCAGTGAGGCGACAGGGGCAGATACGCAGTATTTT. It yields the protein CAISEATGADTQYF.

The rearrangement links TRBV19 to TRBJ1-1; no reliable D call. Per germline, CDR1 LNHDA and CDR2 SQIVND (reference sequence). This CDR3 comprises 15 residues. Trimming pared 3 bases from V and 4 bases from J, leaving 15 bases between. The CDR3, as DNA: TGTGCCAGTAGTATGCCGACTTGGGCAGTCACTGAAGCTTTCTTT. Translation gives CASSMPTWAVTEAFF.

At least ten counts were recorded for this clonotype. The V call is TRBV12-3 or TRBV12-4, the J call TRBJ1-1; possible D gene TRBD1, 6 bases. This CDR3 region has 14 residues. The germline V and J ends were trimmed by 6 bases and 3 bases, with 14 bases remaining between them. As DNA, the CDR3 is TGTGCCAGCAGCCTACAGGGAGGGGACACTGAAGCTTTCTTT. This gives the protein CASSLQGGDTEAFF.

This clonotype was detected a few times. The chain combines TRBV6-5 with TRBJ2-7; possibly TRBD2 for D (6 bases). Trimming shortened V by 2 bases and J by 3 bases, and 14 bases separated the two germline ends. The CDR3 sequence is 15 residues long. The germline V gene encodes CDR1 MNHEY and CDR2 SVGAGI. CDR3 loop: CASSYRTGGHYEQYF. The CDR3, as DNA: TGTGCCAGCAGTTACCGAACAGGAGGGCACTACGAGCAGTACTTC.

The rearrangement joins TRBV18 to TRBJ1-5; D ambiguous. Deletions cut 2 bases from V and 2 bases from J, with 13 bases between. Per the germline V gene, CDR1 is KGHSH and CDR2 is LQKENI. The CDR3 contains 16 residues. The CDR3 loop is CASSPAGNRGNQPQHF. Written as DNA, the CDR3 is TGTGCCAGCTCACCAGCGGGGAACCGCGGCAATCAGCCCCAGCATTTT.

V and J are TRBV2 and TRBJ1-2; 12 bases map to TRBD1. The J segment lost 1 base and the V segment lost 6 bases, leaving 9 bases of the junction unmatched. This CDR3 spans 17 amino acids. The germline CDR1 and CDR2 sequences are SNHLY and FYNNEI. CDR3 region: CASSSRDRGRFNYGYTF. CDR3 nucleotides: TGTGCCAGCAGCTCCCGGGACAGGGGGCGTTTTAACTATGGCTACACCTTC.

The chain combines TRBV2 with TRBJ2-5; TRBD1 aligns across 10 bases. The CDR3 totals 15 residues. The V gene end was trimmed by 2 bases and the J gene end by 7 bases; junction bases not matched to a gene: 7. Germline-derived CDR1 and CDR2 are SNHLY and FYNNEI. Here the CDR3 reads CASSESSGTGVTQYF. The DNA of the CDR3 is TGTGCCAGCAGTGAATCTTCCGGGACAGGGGTGACCCAGTACTTC. The full variable domain, with the rest looked up from reference TRBV2 and TRBJ2-5, is EPEVTQTPSHQVTQMGQEVILRCVPISNHLYFYWYRQILGQKVEFLVSFYNNEISEKSEIFDDQFSVERPDGSNFTLKIRSTKLEDSAMYFCASSESSGTGVTQYFGPGTRLLVL.

In its sample, this clonotype was seen many times. The J gene is TRBJ1-2, the V gene TRBV5-4; D might be TRBD1 (6 bases). This CDR3 contains 13 residues. Germline CDR1 and CDR2: SGHNT and YYREEE (reference sequence). V was pared by 5 bases and J by 1 base, with 9 bases between. In nucleotides, the CDR3 is TGTGCCAGCAGTTCAGGGGATAACTATGGCTACACCTTC. Translating gives CASSSGDNYGYTF.

CDR3 nucleotides: TGCGCCAGCAGCCAATGGGACAGGGGGCTCTCGTATAGCACAGATACGCAGTATTTT. It encodes CASSQWDRGLSYSTDTQYF. The chain carries TRBV4-1 and TRBJ2-3, with 12 bases lining up with TRBD1. V trimming: 2 bases; J trimming: 0 bases; junction bases outside the gene matches: 9. Germline V gene sequence: CDR1 MGHRA, CDR2 YSYEKL. The length of the CDR3 is 19 residues.

There are a few counts of this clonotype. This chain links TRBV28 with TRBJ2-7; D ambiguous. The CDR3 runs to 14 residues. Trimming left V 3 bases short and J 4 bases short, with 13 bases between. CDR1 is MDHEN and CDR2 is SYDVKM in the germline V gene. The CDR3 nucleotides are TGTGCCAGCAGTTTTACTCCATCCGGATACGAGCAGTACTTC. Amino acids: CASSFTPSGYEQYF.

This clonotype was recorded at least ten times. The chain joins TRBV7-9 to TRBJ1-2; the match to TRBD1 covers 8 bases. CDR1 and CDR2 from the germline V gene are SEHNR and FQNEAQ (reference sequence). CDR3 length equals 13 residues. V shed 6 bases, J shed 6 bases, and the junction held 6 bases outside the gene matches. CDR3 residues: CASSSGQADGYTF. CDR3 coding DNA: TGTGCCAGCAGTTCGGGACAGGCAGATGGCTACACCTTC.

The chain carries TRBV20-1 and TRBJ2-7; D might be TRBD1 (5 bases). The V end lost 0 bases, the J end lost 1 base, and 7 bases lay between the germline ends. Germline V gene sequence: CDR1 DFQATT, CDR2 SNEGSKA (reference sequence). CDR3 length: 13 amino acids. CDR3 loop: CSARETVSYEQYF. The DNA of the CDR3 is TGCAGTGCTAGAGAGACAGTTTCCTACGAGCAGTACTTC.

This clonotype was observed many times. The gene calls are TRBV20-1 and TRBJ1-2, with D possibly being TRBD1 (6 bases). The V and J ends lost 6 bases and 0 bases respectively, with 17 bases between them. CDR1 is DFQATT, CDR2 SNEGSKA, per germline (reference sequence). The CDR3 is 15 residues long. The CDR3 bases are TGCAGTGCGGAAGGACAGCTCAGTGCTAACTATGGCTACACCTTC. Amino acid sequence: CSAEGQLSANYGYTF.

In its sample, this clonotype was seen many times. The chain couples TRBV6-2 or TRBV6-3 to TRBJ2-7; the D is unclear. V lost 8 bases and J 7 bases, leaving 15 bases between the germline ends. Germline CDR1 reads MNHEY; CDR2 reads SVGEGT. This CDR3 has 12 residues. The CDR3 bases are TGTGCCAGCGCTGACCGGTTTGAGGAGCAGTACTTC. Protein sequence: CASADRFEEQYF.